The 18 T cell receptor beta chains given below trace back to one sample, sequenced in a study of T cells in Graves' hyperthyroidism and ophthalmopathy. TCR beta CDR3 sequences were amplified from RNA transcripts. The TCR CDR3 first-round RT-PCR relied on the HTBI primer set. TCRdb ran MiXCR on the multiplex PCR reads and lists one entry per CDR3 protein. The table includes more than 250,000 distinct CDR3 sequences, around 15% detected once. The sample consisted of blood. The receptors here all came from a woman between 45 and 65 years old with Graves' hyperthyroidism that later progressed to Graves' ophthalmopathy.

The sample holds many counts of this clonotype. V gene TRBV20-1 combines with J gene TRBJ1-1; D gene ambiguous. In germline, CDR1 is DFQATT, CDR2 SNEGSKA (reference sequence). The CDR3 extends over 13 amino acids. V was pared by 4 bases and J by 4 bases, with 13 bases between. CDR3 DNA sequence: TGCAGTGCTAAGGAGGGCTCGGGCACTGAAGCTTTCTTT. Its translation is CSAKEGSGTEAFF.

Many counts were recorded for this clonotype. The rearrangement uses TRBV5-1 and TRBJ2-7; 10 bases align to TRBD2. CDR3 length: 16 amino acids. Germline lookup yields CDR1 SGHRS and CDR2 YFSETQ. V shed 4 bases and J 1 base; nucleotides not matched to a gene: 8. For the CDR3, the DNA is TGCGCCAGCAGCGGGACCCCTAGCGGGGGTTCCTACGAGCAGTACTTC. Translated: CASSGTPSGGSYEQYF.

This clonotype was detected only a few times. The chain uses TRBV28 and TRBJ2-1; perhaps TRBD1 as D (5 bases). This CDR3 has 13 amino acids. CDR1 MDHEN and CDR2 SYDVKM come from the germline V gene. V lost 6 bases to trimming and J lost 11 bases, with 17 bases between them. The CDR3 is CASRDLGGAQQFF. Here the CDR3 DNA reads TGTGCCAGCAGAGACCTTGGTGGGGCGCAGCAGTTCTTC.

CDR3 sequence reads: CASSGGQGSYYEQYF. Written as DNA, the CDR3 is TGTGCCAGCAGCGGGGGACAGGGGTCTTACTACGAGCAGTACTTC. The rearrangement uses TRBV9 and TRBJ2-7; TRBD1 aligns across 10 bases. The CDR3 spans 15 residues. Germline loops: CDR1 SGDLS, CDR2 YYNGEE. J was trimmed by 3 bases and V by 3 bases; bases with no gene match: 6.

The rearrangement links TRBV28 to TRBJ2-2; maybe TRBD1 (5 bases). The V and J ends lost 0 bases and 2 bases respectively, with 13 bases between them. This CDR3 has 17 residues. Per germline, CDR1 MDHEN and CDR2 SYDVKM. CDR3 nucleotides: TGTGCCAGCAGTTTATGGAAAAGGGGCCCTAACACCGGGGAGCTGTTTTTT. Its protein product is CASSLWKRGPNTGELFF.

This clonotype showed up just a few times. This chain uses TRBV5-5 with TRBJ1-5; perhaps TRBD1 as D (6 bases). The germline CDR1 and CDR2 sequences are SGHKS and YYEKEE (reference sequence). The V end lost 0 bases, the J end lost 3 bases, and 10 bases lay between the germline ends. The CDR3 totals 15 residues. CDR3 nucleotides: TGTGCCAGCAGCTTGGGCCGGGACATCAATCAGCCCCAGCATTTT. Translated: CASSLGRDINQPQHF.

The table lists this clonotype with many counts. This chain joins TRBV18 and TRBJ1-5, with 10 positions matching TRBD1. Germline values: CDR1 KGHSH, CDR2 LQKENI. This CDR3 is built from 16 residues. V was pared by 3 bases and J by 7 bases, with 9 bases of the junction left unmatched. The CDR3 is CASSPRQGASRQPQHF. As DNA, the CDR3 is TGTGCCAGCTCACCTAGACAGGGGGCGAGCAGGCAGCCCCAGCATTTT.

This clonotype was seen repeatedly, ten times or more. The CDR3 DNA reads as TGTGCCATCAGTGGCAGGGGACCCTACGAGCAGTACTTC. It specifies CAISGRGPYEQYF. The rearrangement joins TRBV10-3 to TRBJ2-7; possibly TRBD1 for D (6 bases). The CDR3 contains 13 residues. V dropped 4 bases and J dropped 2 bases, with 9 bases sitting between them. Germline CDR1 reads ENHRY; CDR2 reads SYGVKD.

This clonotype was seen more than once but under ten times. The V gene is TRBV19, the J gene TRBJ1-1; weak D call: TRBD1 (5 bases). Germline V gene data show CDR1 as LNHDA and CDR2 as SQIVND (reference sequence). There are 16 residues in the CDR3. V was shortened by 5 bases and J by 0 bases, with 16 bases between the two germline ends. The CDR3: CASSVTRDPMNTEAFF. Written as DNA, the CDR3 is TGTGCCAGTAGTGTCACCAGGGACCCCATGAACACTGAAGCTTTCTTT.

This clonotype was observed a handful of times. One end of the junction varies from germline; a read error may be responsible. The chain carries TRBV5-4 and TRBJ2-1; weak D call: TRBD1 (5 bases). From germline, CDR1 is SGHNT and CDR2 YYREEE (reference sequence). This CDR3 region has 15 residues. The CDR3 DNA follows: TGTGCCAACAGCTTACGACAGAGCTACTACAATGAGCAGTTCTTC. It encodes CANSLRQSYYNEQFF.

This clonotype was picked up many times. At one boundary the junction diverges from the germline segment, which might be a read error. The gene calls are TRBV28 and TRBJ1-2, with unresolved D. There are 15 residues in the CDR3. The germline gives CDR1 MDHEN, CDR2 SYDVKM. This CDR3 is CASTLGQLANYGYTF. Written as DNA, the CDR3 is TGTGCCAGCACTTTAGGGCAGCTAGCTAACTATGGCTACACCTTC.

The rearrangement joins TRBV7-8 to TRBJ1-5, with D unclear. The CDR3 is 15 residues long. Germline values: CDR1 SGHVS, CDR2 FQNEAQ. Deletions cut 7 bases from V and 0 bases from J, with 13 bases between. Written as DNA, the CDR3 is TGTGCCAGCACCGCCGGGGTTATTAGCAATCAGCCCCAGCATTTT. It yields the protein CASTAGVISNQPQHF. The complete variable domain, with remaining parts taken from reference TRBV7-8 and TRBJ1-5, reads GAGVSQSPRYKVAKRGQDVALRCDPISGHVSLFWYQQALGQGPEFLTYFQNEAQLDKSGLPSDRFFAERPEGSVSTLKIQRTQQEDSAVYLCASTAGVISNQPQHFGDGTRLSIL.

This clonotype appeared many times. The gene calls are TRBV20-1 and TRBJ2-7; D might be TRBD2 (7 bases). Germline assignment: CDR1 DFQATT and CDR2 SNEGSKA (reference sequence). The V end was cut by 6 bases, the J end by 5 bases, with 20 bases between. The CDR3 consists of 14 residues. The CDR3 here is CSAERGGGSDEQYF. The CDR3 DNA follows: TGCAGTGCCGAAAGGGGGGGGGGGAGCGACGAGCAGTACTTC.

This clonotype was counted only a few times. J is TRBJ1-6 and V is TRBV6-1, with 7 bases that match TRBD1. The CDR3 runs 13 residues. Unmatched junction bases numbered 5, after V lost 4 bases and J lost 11 bases. Germline lookup yields CDR1 MNHNS and CDR2 SASEGT. For the CDR3, the DNA is TGTGCCAGCAGTGGACAGGGAAGGCCACCCCTCCACTTT. Its translation is CASSGQGRPPLHF.

This clonotype was detected ten times or more. The gene calls are TRBV6-1 and TRBJ2-7, with 7 bases aligning to TRBD2. Germline CDR1 MNHNS, CDR2 SASEGT. V lost 4 bases, J lost 0 bases, and 6 bases stayed unmatched. This CDR3 spans 15 amino acids. CDR3 DNA: TGTGCCAGCAGTGGGGTAGCGGGTGTCTCCTACGAGCAGTACTTC. This encodes CASSGVAGVSYEQYF.

This clonotype was detected ten times or more. J is TRBJ1-5 and V is TRBV20-1, with D possibly being TRBD1 (6 bases). This CDR3 spans 16 amino acids. Deletions cut 5 bases from V and 7 bases from J, with 24 bases between. Germline lookup yields CDR1 DFQATT and CDR2 SNEGSKA (reference sequence). The CDR3 bases are TGCAGTGCTTCGACCCCGCGAACAACAGGGTGGCAGCCCCAGCATTTT. Protein product: CSASTPRTTGWQPQHF.

This clonotype was seen repeatedly, ten times or more. This chain links TRBV18 with TRBJ2-7; perhaps TRBD2 as D (5 bases). V shed 3 bases and J shed 7 bases, with 10 bases lying between them. There are 12 residues in the CDR3. Germline lookup yields CDR1 KGHSH and CDR2 LQKENI. The DNA of the CDR3 is TGTGCCAGCTCACCTCCGTCGGGGGAGCAGTACTTC. Protein: CASSPPSGEQYF.

This clonotype was recorded at least ten times. This sequence joins TRBV6-1 and TRBJ2-7; possible D gene TRBD2, 6 bases. CDR1 MNHNS and CDR2 SASEGT come from the germline V gene. V lost 5 bases and J lost 5, with 7 bases in between. CDR3 length equals 11 residues. CDR3 nucleotide sequence: TGTGCCAGCAGTTGGAGGGACGAGCAGTACTTC. Its translation: CASSWRDEQYF.